This T cell receptor beta chain was obtained from a study of blood T cell repertoires in COVID-19. Overall study: Acute and convalescent COVID-19 samples came from the United States, Italy and Spain. T cells, B-cell-depleted T cells, or PBMCs supplied cDNA or gDNA.

One Seattle source followed patients from active infection through their disease course. Per the study methods: Reference gene primer amplification gave nucleated cell count estimates. This table comes from immunoSEQ multiplex PCR, and its TCRdb copy is limited to in-frame clones, with some not included. V and J calls and clone size are as listed in that table; D and trimming were resolved from the DNA. This table holds over 150,000 clones, about 95% found once. The count of this clone is one. The sample consisted of peripheral blood. This receptor was identified in a man aged 25 to 45 with COVID-19, enrolled during active disease.

The CDR3 spells CASSPRQGGSPLHF. For the CDR3, the DNA is TGTGCCAGCTCACCGCGGCAGGGTGGGTCACCCCTCCACTTT. The V and J genes are TRBV18 and TRBJ1-6; possibly TRBD1 for D (5 bases). The CDR3 contains 14 residues. V was pared by 3 bases and J by 10 bases, with 13 bases between. From germline, CDR1 is KGHSH and CDR2 LQKENI.